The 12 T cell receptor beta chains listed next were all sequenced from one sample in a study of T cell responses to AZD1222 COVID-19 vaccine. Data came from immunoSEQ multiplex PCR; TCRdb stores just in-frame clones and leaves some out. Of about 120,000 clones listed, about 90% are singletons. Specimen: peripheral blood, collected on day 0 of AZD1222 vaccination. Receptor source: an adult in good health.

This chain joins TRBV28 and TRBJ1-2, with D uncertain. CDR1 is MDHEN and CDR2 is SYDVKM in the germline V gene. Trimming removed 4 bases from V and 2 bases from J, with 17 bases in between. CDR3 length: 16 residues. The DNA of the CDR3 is TGTGCCAGCAGTTCGCCAGGCCAGGTGTACAACTATGGCTACACCTTC. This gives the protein CASSSPGQVYNYGYTF.

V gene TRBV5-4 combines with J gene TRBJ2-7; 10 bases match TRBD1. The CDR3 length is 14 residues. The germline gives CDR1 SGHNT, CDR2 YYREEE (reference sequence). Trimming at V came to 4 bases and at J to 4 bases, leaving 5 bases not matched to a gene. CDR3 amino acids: CASSRDRGWYEQYF. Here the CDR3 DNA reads TGTGCCAGCAGCCGGGACAGGGGTTGGTACGAGCAGTACTTC.

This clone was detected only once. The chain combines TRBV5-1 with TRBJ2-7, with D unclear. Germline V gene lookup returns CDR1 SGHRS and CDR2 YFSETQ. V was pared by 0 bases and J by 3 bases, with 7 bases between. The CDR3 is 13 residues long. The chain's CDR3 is CASSLEVIYEQYF. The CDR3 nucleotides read TGCGCCAGCAGCTTGGAGGTCATCTACGAGCAGTACTTC.

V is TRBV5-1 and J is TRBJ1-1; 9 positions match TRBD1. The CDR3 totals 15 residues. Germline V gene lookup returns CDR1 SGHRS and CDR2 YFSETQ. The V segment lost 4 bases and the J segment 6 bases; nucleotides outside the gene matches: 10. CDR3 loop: CASSVPHRGLSEAFF. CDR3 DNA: TGCGCCAGCAGCGTTCCCCACAGGGGGCTGTCTGAAGCTTTCTTT.

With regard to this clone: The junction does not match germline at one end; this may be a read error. The DNA for the CDR3 is TGTGCCAGCAGTGACTCCCGACAGGGGAACTATGGCTACACCTTC. Translated, it gives CASSDSRQGNYGYTF. This sequence joins TRBV6-5 and TRBJ1-2; TRBD1 agrees at 8 bases. This CDR3 is 15 amino acids long. The germline gives CDR1 MNHEY, CDR2 SVGAGI.

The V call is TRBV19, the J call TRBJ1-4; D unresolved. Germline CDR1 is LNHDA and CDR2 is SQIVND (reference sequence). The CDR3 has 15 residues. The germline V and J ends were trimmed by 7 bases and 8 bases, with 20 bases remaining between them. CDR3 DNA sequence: TGTGCCAGTAACCCGGCGGGGATGACAAGGGAAAAACTGTTTTTT. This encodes CASNPAGMTREKLFF.

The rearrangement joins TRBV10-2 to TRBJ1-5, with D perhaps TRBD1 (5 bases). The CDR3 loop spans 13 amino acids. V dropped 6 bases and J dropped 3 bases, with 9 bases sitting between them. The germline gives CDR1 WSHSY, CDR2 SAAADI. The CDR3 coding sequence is TGCGCCAGCAGAGGACATTACAATCAGCCCCAGCATTTT. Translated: CASRGHYNQPQHF.

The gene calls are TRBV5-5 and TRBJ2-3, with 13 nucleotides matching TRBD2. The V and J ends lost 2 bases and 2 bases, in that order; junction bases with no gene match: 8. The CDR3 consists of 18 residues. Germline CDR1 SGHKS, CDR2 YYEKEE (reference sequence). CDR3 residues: CASSLQLGTSGATDTQYF. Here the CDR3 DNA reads TGTGCCAGCAGCTTACAATTAGGGACTAGCGGGGCCACAGATACGCAGTATTTT.

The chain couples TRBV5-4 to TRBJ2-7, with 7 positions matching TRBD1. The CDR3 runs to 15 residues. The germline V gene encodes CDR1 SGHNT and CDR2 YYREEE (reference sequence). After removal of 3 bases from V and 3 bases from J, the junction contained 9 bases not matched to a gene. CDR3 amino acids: CASSSPGQAFYEQYF. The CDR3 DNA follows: TGTGCCAGCAGCTCCCCCGGACAGGCTTTCTACGAGCAGTACTTC.

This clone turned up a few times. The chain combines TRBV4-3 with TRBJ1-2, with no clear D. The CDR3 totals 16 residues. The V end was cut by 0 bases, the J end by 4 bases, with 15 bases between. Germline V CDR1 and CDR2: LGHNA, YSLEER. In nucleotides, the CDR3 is TGCGCCAGCAGCCAAGAGAACACAGCCCTTACCTATGGCTACACCTTC. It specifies CASSQENTALTYGYTF.

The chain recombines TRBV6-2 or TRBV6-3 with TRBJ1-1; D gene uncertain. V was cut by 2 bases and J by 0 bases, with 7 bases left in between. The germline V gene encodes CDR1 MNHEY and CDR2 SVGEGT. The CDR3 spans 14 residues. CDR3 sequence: CASSYPSMNTEAFF. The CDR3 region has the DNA TGTGCCAGCAGTTACCCATCCATGAACACTGAAGCTTTCTTT.

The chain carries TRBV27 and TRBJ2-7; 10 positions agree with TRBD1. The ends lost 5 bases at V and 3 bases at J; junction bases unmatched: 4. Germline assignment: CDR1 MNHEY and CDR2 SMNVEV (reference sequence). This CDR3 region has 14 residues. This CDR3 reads CASSPGTGDYEQYF. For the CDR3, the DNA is TGTGCCAGCAGTCCCGGGACAGGGGACTACGAGCAGTACTTC.